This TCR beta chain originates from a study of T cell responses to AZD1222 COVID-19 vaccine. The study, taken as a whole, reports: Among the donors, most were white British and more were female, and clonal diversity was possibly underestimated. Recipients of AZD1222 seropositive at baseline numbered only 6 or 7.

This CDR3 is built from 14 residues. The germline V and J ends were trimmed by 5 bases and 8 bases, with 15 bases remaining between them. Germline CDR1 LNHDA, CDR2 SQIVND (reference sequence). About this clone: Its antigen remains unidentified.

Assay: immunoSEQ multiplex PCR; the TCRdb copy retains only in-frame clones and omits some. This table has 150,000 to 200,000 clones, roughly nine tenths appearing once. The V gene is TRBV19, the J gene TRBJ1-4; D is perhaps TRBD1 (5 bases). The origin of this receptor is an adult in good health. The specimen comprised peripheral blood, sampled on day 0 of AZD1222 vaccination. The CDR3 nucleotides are TGTGCCAGTAGTGTTTATTCGGAGGGGGAAAAACTGTTTTTT. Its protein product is CASSVYSEGEKLFF.